Below, 2 T cell receptor beta chains from the same sample are listed, as sequenced in a study of early T cells in non-severe SARS-CoV-2 infection. TCRdb analysed the 5' RACE reads with MiXCR anew, one entry per CDR3 protein. This table holds about 59,000 distinct CDR3 sequences, roughly an eighth found once. The starting material was whole blood, obtained at baseline. All receptors derive from an adult who was a healthcare worker with PCR-confirmed SARS-CoV-2 infection or an uninfected control (not recorded which).

The J gene is TRBJ1-3, the V gene TRBV7-9, with D tentatively TRBD1 (5 bases). There are 15 residues in the CDR3. V dropped 5 bases and J dropped 0 bases, with 11 bases sitting between them. Germline V lookup: CDR1 SEHNR, CDR2 FQNEAQ (reference sequence). The CDR3 DNA reads TGTGCCAGCAGCCAACAGGCCCGCTCTGGAAACACCATATATTTT. Translated: CASSQQARSGNTIYF.

V and J are TRBV11-2 and TRBJ2-5; 7 bases fit TRBD1. V trimming: 3 bases; J trimming: 2 bases; junction bases outside the gene matches: 3. CDR1 and CDR2 from the germline V gene are SGHAT and FQNNGV. This CDR3 is 14 amino acids long. The CDR3, as DNA: TGTGCCAGCAGCTTCCGGGACAGTCAAGAGACCCAGTACTTC. This encodes CASSFRDSQETQYF. Together with reference TRBV11-2 and TRBJ2-5, the CDR3 gives the full variable domain: EAGVAQSPRYKIIEKRQSVAFWCNPISGHATLYWYQQILGQGPKLLIQFQNNGVVDDSQLPKDRFSAERLKGVDSTLKIQPAKLEDSAVYLCASSFRDSQETQYFGPGTRLLVL.